This T cell receptor (beta chain) was identified during a study of blood T cell repertoires in COVID-19. The overall study: Donors in the United States, Italy and Spain gave samples during acute or convalescent COVID-19.

This CDR3 contains 15 residues. Trimming cost V 3 bases and J 10 bases; bases outside gene matches: 7. CDR1 and CDR2 (germline): SGHAT, FQDESV (reference sequence). Sequencing was performed with immunoSEQ multiplex PCR; in TCRdb, only in-frame clones are kept and a portion is missing. The repertoire holds hundreds of thousands of clones, with approximately 83% as singletons. The clonotype comes from a man older than 75 with acute or convalescent COVID-19. Material for sequencing was peripheral blood. V gene TRBV11-1 combines with J gene TRBJ2-2, with 11 positions matching TRBD1. Here the CDR3 reads CASSFRDRGTEELFF. DNA of the CDR3: TGTGCCAGCAGCTTCCGGGACAGGGGGACAGAGGAGCTGTTTTTT.